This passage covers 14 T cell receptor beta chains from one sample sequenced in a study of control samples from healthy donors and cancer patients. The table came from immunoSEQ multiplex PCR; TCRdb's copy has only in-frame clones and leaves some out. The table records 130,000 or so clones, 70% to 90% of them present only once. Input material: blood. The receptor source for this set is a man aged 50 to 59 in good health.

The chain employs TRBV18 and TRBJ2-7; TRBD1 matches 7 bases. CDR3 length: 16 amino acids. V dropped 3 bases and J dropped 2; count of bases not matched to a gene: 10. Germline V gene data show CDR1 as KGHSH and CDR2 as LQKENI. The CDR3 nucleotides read TGTGCCAGCTCACCCTCAGGGGGAAGTCCCCCCTACGAGCAGTACTTC. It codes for CASSPSGGSPPYEQYF. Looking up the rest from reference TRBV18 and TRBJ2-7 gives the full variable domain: NAGVMQNPRHLVRRRGQEARLRCSPMKGHSHVYWYRQLPEEGLKFMVYLQKENIIDESGMPKERFSAEFPKEGPSILRIQQVVRGDSAAYFCASSPSGGSPPYEQYFGPGTRLTVT.

The CDR3 sequence: CASSSWAGSTDTQYF. The CDR3 nucleotides are TGTGCCAGCAGCTCATGGGCCGGAAGCACAGATACGCAGTATTTT. This chain links TRBV3-1 (or the pseudogene TRBV3-2) with TRBJ2-3; D not resolved. Germline values: CDR1 LGHDT, CDR2 YNNKEL (reference sequence). The CDR3 contains 15 residues. V lost 5 bases and J lost 0, with 12 bases in between.

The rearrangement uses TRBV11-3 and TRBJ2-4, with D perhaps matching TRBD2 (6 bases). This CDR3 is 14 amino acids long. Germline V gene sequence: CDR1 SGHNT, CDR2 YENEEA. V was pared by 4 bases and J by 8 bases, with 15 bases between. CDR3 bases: TGTGCCAGCAGCTCCGCGGGAACAATCGACATTCAGTACTTC. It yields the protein CASSSAGTIDIQYF.

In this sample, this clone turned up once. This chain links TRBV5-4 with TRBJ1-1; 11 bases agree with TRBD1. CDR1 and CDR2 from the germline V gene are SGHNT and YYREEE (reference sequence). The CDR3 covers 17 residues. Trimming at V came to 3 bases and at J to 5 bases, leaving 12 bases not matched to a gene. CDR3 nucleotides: TGTGCCAGCAGCTCGAGTCCCGGGACAGGGGGGGGAACTGAAGCTTTCTTT. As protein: CASSSSPGTGGGTEAFF.

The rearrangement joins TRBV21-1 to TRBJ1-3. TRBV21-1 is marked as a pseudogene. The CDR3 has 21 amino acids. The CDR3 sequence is CASNTTLFGMRWGVSGNTIYF. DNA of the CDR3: TGTGCCAGCAACACAACCCTTTTCGGGATGCGGTGGGGTGTCTCTGGAAACACCATATATTTT.

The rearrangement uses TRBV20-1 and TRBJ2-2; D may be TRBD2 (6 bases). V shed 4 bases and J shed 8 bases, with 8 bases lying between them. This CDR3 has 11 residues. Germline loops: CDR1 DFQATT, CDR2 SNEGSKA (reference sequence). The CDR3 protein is CSANRGGELFF. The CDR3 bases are TGCAGTGCTAACCGGGGGGGGGAGCTGTTTTTT.

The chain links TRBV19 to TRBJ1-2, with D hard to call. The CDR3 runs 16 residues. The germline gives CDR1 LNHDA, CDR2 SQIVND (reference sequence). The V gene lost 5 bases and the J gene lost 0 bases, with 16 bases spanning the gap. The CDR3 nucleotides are TGTGCCAGTAGTCCCTCCGGGATTTCCTCTAACTATGGCTACACCTTC. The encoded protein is CASSPSGISSNYGYTF.

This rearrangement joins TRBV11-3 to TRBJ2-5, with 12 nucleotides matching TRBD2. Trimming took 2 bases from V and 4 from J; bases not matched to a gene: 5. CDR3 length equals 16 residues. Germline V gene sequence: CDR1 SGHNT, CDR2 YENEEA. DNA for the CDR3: TGTGCCAGCAGCTTACCTAGCGGGGGGGCGTCAGAGACCCAGTACTTC. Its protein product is CASSLPSGGASETQYF.

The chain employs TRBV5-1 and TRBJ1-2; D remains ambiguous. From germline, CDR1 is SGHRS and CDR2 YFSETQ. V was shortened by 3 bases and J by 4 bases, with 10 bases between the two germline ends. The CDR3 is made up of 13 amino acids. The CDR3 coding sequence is TGCGCCAGCAGCTCTCAGAAAACCTATGGCTACACCTTC. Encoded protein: CASSSQKTYGYTF.

The DNA for the CDR3 is TGTGCCAGCAGCTCTCGACAGTCTTCTGAAGCTTTCTTT. Residues: CASSSRQSSEAFF. This chain uses TRBV9 with TRBJ1-1; tentatively, D is TRBD1 (5 bases). The CDR3 has 13 residues. The V gene lost 4 bases and the J gene lost 6 bases, with 13 bases spanning the gap. Looked up from germline, CDR1 is SGDLS and CDR2 is YYNGEE.

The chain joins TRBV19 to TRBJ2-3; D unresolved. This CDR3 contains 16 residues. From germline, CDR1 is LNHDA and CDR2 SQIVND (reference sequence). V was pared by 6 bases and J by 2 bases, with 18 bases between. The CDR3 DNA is TGTGCCAGTAGCGGGTCGGGTGAATACTACACAGATACGCAGTATTTT. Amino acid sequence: CASSGSGEYYTDTQYF.

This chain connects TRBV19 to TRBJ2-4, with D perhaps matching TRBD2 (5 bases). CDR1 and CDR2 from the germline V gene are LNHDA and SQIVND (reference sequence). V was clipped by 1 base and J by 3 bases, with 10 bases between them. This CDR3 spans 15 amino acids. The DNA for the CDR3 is TGTGCCAGTAGTATAGTCCCAGGAGGCAAAAACATTCAGTACTTC. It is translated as CASSIVPGGKNIQYF.

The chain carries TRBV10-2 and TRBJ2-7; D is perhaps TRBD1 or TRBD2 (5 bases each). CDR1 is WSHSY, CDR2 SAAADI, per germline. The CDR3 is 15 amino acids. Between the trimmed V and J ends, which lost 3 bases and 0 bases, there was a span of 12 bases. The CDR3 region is CASSDGDGVSYEQYF. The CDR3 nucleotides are TGCGCCAGCAGTGACGGGGACGGGGTCTCCTACGAGCAGTACTTC.

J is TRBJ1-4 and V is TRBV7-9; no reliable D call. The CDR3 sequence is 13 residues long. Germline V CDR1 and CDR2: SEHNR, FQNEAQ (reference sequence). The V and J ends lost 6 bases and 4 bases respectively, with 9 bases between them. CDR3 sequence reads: CASSLNLNEKLFF. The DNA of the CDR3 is TGTGCCAGCAGTCTCAACCTTAATGAAAAACTGTTTTTT.